This T cell receptor beta chain was identified in a study of shared clonotypes between healthy human individuals. General observations from the study: It was anticipated that sequencing depth would influence how many clonotypes donors shared.

PCR replicates performed on unsorted PBMC used roughly 300 ng DNA, 25,000 to 35,000 T cell genomes. Clones were sequenced by immunoSEQ multiplex PCR, and TCRdb holds only the in-frame ones, with some missing. The sample records about 490,000 clones, around 78% being singletons. This clone was detected only a few times. As yet, its antigen is unknown. The conserved phenylalanine or tryptophan normally closing the CDR3 is absent here, so this likely arose from a read error. Every contributor of samples was a Caucasian grown-up residing in Nashville, Tennessee. The sequence came from a woman aged 40 to 50 in good health. Some clones in this sample may be carry-over from other donors' samples. Sequenced sample: PBMCs.

In nucleotides, the CDR3 is TGCGCCAGCAGCTTTGTCGGGGGCGAATCCTACGAGCAGTACCTC. Protein product: CASSFVGGESYEQYL. The chain joins TRBV5-1 to TRBJ2-7, with D perhaps TRBD1 or TRBD2 (6 bases each). CDR1 and CDR2 from the germline V gene are SGHRS and YFSETQ. The CDR3 has 15 amino acids. The V end lost 2 bases, the J end lost 1 base, and 13 bases lay between the germline ends.